The following is a T cell receptor (beta chain) sequence with its context. The antigen remains unidentified. The source of the sample is a study of T-cell memory formation after mild COVID-19. The study's findings and limits: Later expanders leaned CD4+, whereas clones that contracted between day 15 and 85 were balanced CD4/CD8. Shrinking CD4+ clones were chiefly CM and EM; CD8+ ones were chiefly EMRA. There were some responding clones in pre-infection memory, which suggested that cross-reactive memory had joined.

UMIs and sample barcodes were carried by the TCR alpha and TCR beta cDNA libraries that 5'RACE produced using constant-segment primers. Using its own MiXCR run on the 5' RACE reads, TCRdb lists one record per CDR3 protein. The sample holds roughly 350,000 distinct CDR3 sequences; around 30% are singletons and the top ten take less than 15%. Between the trimmed V and J ends, which lost 5 bases and 4 bases, there was a span of 9 bases. CDR1 is DFQATT and CDR2 is SNEGSKA in the germline V gene (reference sequence). This CDR3 is built from 12 residues. V gene TRBV20-1 combines with J gene TRBJ2-1, with D uncertain. The receptor was isolated from an adult woman who had mild COVID-19 (a few samples of this study predate the infection). Cell type and time point are not known. Sequenced input: PBMCs or a T cell subset sorted from them (not recorded which). The CDR3, as DNA: TGCAGTGCTCCGGACGGATACAATGAGCAGTTCTTC. Translation gives CSAPDGYNEQFF.